Listed below are T cell receptor beta chains from one sample, sequenced in a study of OX40 agonist ivuxolimab in advanced cancers. TCRdb's table, derived via immunoSEQ multiplex PCR, lists solely in-frame clones and lacks some. This table has approximately 62,000 clones, nearly 95% appearing once. The sequencing here drew on CD4+ or CD8+ T cells sorted from blood, taken in a trial of the OX40 agonist ivuxolimab. The receptors shown here come from an adult with an advanced solid tumor such as melanoma, head and neck, liver or kidney cancer. Each CDR3 is given with its conserved first and last residue. D genes are given only for firm matches. Clone size is stated in some rows and not others, as once, few, many or a class when expanded.

j_call clone_size v_call d_call cdr3_nt cdr3_aa
TRBJ2-7 once TRBV4-1 - TGCGCCAGCAGTACACCCAGCTCCTACGAGCAGTACTTC CASSTPSSYEQYF
TRBJ2-5 - TRBV6-5 TRBD1 TGTGCCAGCAGTTACTCGGGACAGGAGAGAGAGACCCAGTACTTC CASSYSGQERETQYF
TRBJ2-1 - TRBV23-1 TRBD2 TGCGCCAGCATTCCGGGACTAGCGGGAGGCTACAATGAGCAGTTCTTC CASIPGLAGGYNEQFF
TRBJ1-1 - TRBV5-1 - TGCGCCAGCAGCTTGCGGGGGGCGATGAACACTGAAGCTTTCTTT CASSLRGAMNTEAFF
TRBJ2-7 - TRBV4-1 - TGCGCCAGCAGCTTACAGATCTCCTACGAGCAGTACTTC CASSLQISYEQYF
TRBJ1-4 once TRBV7-9 - TGTGCCAGCAGCCGATATATCTACTCGGATGAAAAACTGTTTTTT CASSRYIYSDEKLFF
TRBJ2-7 - TRBV7-6 TRBD2 TGTGCCAGCAGCATAGCGGGTAGCTCCTACGAGCAGTACTTC CASSIAGSSYEQYF
TRBJ2-7 - TRBV28 TRBD1 TGTGCCAGCAGTTCCCGGGACAGCCCCTACTACGAGCAGTACTTC CASSSRDSPYYEQYF
TRBJ2-7 - TRBV9 TRBD1 TGTGCCAGCAGCGTGGGACAGGGTCGATACGGGCAGTACTTC CASSVGQGRYGQYF
TRBJ2-2 - TRBV5-1 - TGCGCCAGCAGCCCGCAAGACAGTATGCGCGGGGAGCTGTTTTTT CASSPQDSMRGELFF
TRBJ2-6 - TRBV5-1 - TGCGCCAGCAGCTCGGGGGGACATAACCCCTCTGGGGCCAACGTCCTGACTTTC CASSSGGHNPSGANVLTF
TRBJ1-5 - TRBV5-1 - TGCGCCAGCAGCTTGCTAGGGGCTAGCAATCAGCCCCAGCATTTT CASSLLGASNQPQHF
TRBJ2-3 - TRBV19 - TGTGCCAGTAGTATAGATCGCAGGCCTAGCACAGATACGCAGTATTTT CASSIDRRPSTDTQYF
TRBJ2-6 - TRBV7-9 TRBD2 TGTGCCAGCAGCATTGGACTAGCGGGAGGGGCTGGGGCCAACGTCCTGACTTTC CASSIGLAGGAGANVLTF
TRBJ1-2 - TRBV5-6 - TGTGCCAGCAGCCACCTGGGGGGATATGGCTACACCTTC CASSHLGGYGYTF
TRBJ2-1 - TRBV7-9 - TGTGCCAGCAGCTTGGGGGGAGAGTCGAATGAGCAGTTCTTC CASSLGGESNEQFF
TRBJ2-7 - TRBV5-6 - TGTGCCAGCAGCTTGGGTGCGGGGTCCTACGAGCAGTACTTC CASSLGAGSYEQYF
TRBJ2-2 - TRBV4-1 - TGCGCCAGCAGCCAAGGGGGGGAGCTGTTTTTT CASSQGGELFF
TRBJ2-5 - TRBV6-4 - TGTGCCAGCAGCCCCGCTCCTGGGGGGCAAGAGACCCAGTACTTC CASSPAPGGQETQYF
TRBJ2-5 - TRBV4-1 TRBD2 TGCGCCAGCAGCCAATATGGACTAGCGACAGAGACCCAGTACTTC CASSQYGLATETQYF
TRBJ2-7 - TRBV4-2 - TGTGCCAGCAGCTCAACGGAGGGGGCCGGCTCCTACGAGCAGTACTTC CASSSTEGAGSYEQYF
TRBJ2-7 - TRBV5-1 - TGCGCCAGCAGTTCCAGTTACGAGCAGTACTTC CASSSSYEQYF
TRBJ1-5 - TRBV27 - TGTGCCAGCAGCCTCTCCTCCGGGGACGGGGGCAATCAGCCCCAGCATTTT CASSLSSGDGGNQPQHF
TRBJ2-4 - TRBV28 TRBD1 TGTGCCAGGAGGACAGGCAAAATTCAGTACTTC CARRTGKIQYF
TRBJ1-4 - TRBV9 - TGTGCCAGCAGCCCATTCAGGGAAACTAATGAAAAACTGTTTTTT CASSPFRETNEKLFF
TRBJ2-7 - TRBV10-3 - TGTGCCATCAGTGAGGGGGCCGACTACGAGCAGTACTTC CAISEGADYEQYF
TRBJ1-2 - TRBV7-9 - TGTGCCAGCAGCCCCGCCGGGGGGGGCACTCCCCACTATGGCTACACCTTC CASSPAGGGTPHYGYTF
TRBJ2-7 once TRBV4-3 - TGCGCCAGCAGCCAAGATGGGGACGAGCAGTACTTC CASSQDGDEQYF
TRBJ1-2 - TRBV12-5 - TGTGCTAGTGGTTTGGAAAGAATTAACTATGGCTACACCTTC CASGLERINYGYTF
TRBJ2-3 once TRBV7-2 - TGTGCCAGCAGCTTAGTGGGGCGGACTGCAGATACGCAGTATTTT CASSLVGRTADTQYF
TRBJ2-7 - TRBV11-2 TRBD1 TGTGCCAGCAGCTTAGTACCAACAGGGGACGAGCAGTACTTC CASSLVPTGDEQYF
TRBJ2-7 - TRBV19 TRBD1 TGTGCCAGTAGTATGACAGGGGACGGCGAGCAGTACTTC CASSMTGDGEQYF
TRBJ2-7 - TRBV6-5 - TGTGCCAGCAGTTACCGGGATGGATCCTACGAGCAGTACTTC CASSYRDGSYEQYF
TRBJ2-1 - TRBV29-1 - TGCAGCGTCGCCCCTTCCGCTGAGCAGTTCTTC CSVAPSAEQFF
TRBJ1-1 - TRBV6-5 - TGTGCCAGCAGTTACTCCGTGGACCAAATTGAAGCTTTCTTT CASSYSVDQIEAFF
TRBJ1-6 - TRBV9 - TGTGCCAGCAGCGCCCAAATGGTATCACCCCTCCACTTT CASSAQMVSPLHF
TRBJ2-3 - TRBV5-1 TRBD2 TGCGCCAGCAGCCAACCGGGGGGTACAGATACGCAGTATTTT CASSQPGGTDTQYF
TRBJ1-5 - TRBV27 TRBD1 TGTGCCAGCAGTTTTAACCCCGGGACAGATCAGCCCCAGCATTTT CASSFNPGTDQPQHF
TRBJ2-3 - TRBV6-1 - TGTGCCAGCGTAGCAGATACGCAGTATTTT CASVADTQYF
TRBJ2-7 - TRBV4-1 TRBD1 TGCGCCAGCAGCCAAGACGGCAGGGACAGGGGCTACGAGCAGTACTTC CASSQDGRDRGYEQYF
TRBJ1-3 once TRBV9 - TGTGCCAGCAGCGTAGTGGGAGAAGGAGGAAACACCATATATTTT CASSVVGEGGNTIYF
TRBJ1-1 - TRBV9 - TGTGCCAGCAGCGGTCTGAACACTGAAGCTTTCTTT CASSGLNTEAFF
TRBJ2-7 - TRBV4-1 - TGCGCCAGCAGCCACCCCTTTACGGGAGACGAGCAGTACTTC CASSHPFTGDEQYF
TRBJ2-2 - TRBV4-1 TRBD1 TGCGCCAGCAGCCAGCTGGGACAGGGGACCGGGGAGCTGTTTTTT CASSQLGQGTGELFF
TRBJ2-3 - TRBV5-4 - TGTGCCAGCAGTTTGGGAGGGGGACAGCGCACAGATACGCAGTATTTT CASSLGGGQRTDTQYF
TRBJ1-2 few TRBV27 - TGTGCCAGCAGTGTACAGGAGAACTATGGCTACACCTTC CASSVQENYGYTF
TRBJ2-1 - TRBV7-6 - TGTGCCAGCAGCTTAGGGGGCGGGCCGCACAATGAGCAGTTCTTC CASSLGGGPHNEQFF
TRBJ1-5 - TRBV19 - TGTGCGTCCAGGGACGCCGTAAATCAGCCCCAGCATTTT CASRDAVNQPQHF
TRBJ2-3 - TRBV4-1 TRBD2 TGCGCCAGCAGCCCGCGGGAGGGCCCGGATACGCAGTATTTT CASSPREGPDTQYF